The entry below gives a single T cell receptor (beta chain) sequence along with its context. Its specificity is unknown. An end of the junction does not agree with germline; a read error may underlie this. TCRdb analysed the reads with MiXCR anew, one entry per CDR3 protein. The repertoire consists of hundreds of thousands of distinct CDR3 sequences, with about 33% occurring once and the leading ten covering around an eighth. The CDR3 consists of 15 residues. The data derive from a study of T cell repertoires in cytomegalovirus infection. The chain employs TRBV12-3 or TRBV12-4 and TRBJ2-5; the D gene is possibly TRBD2 (6 bases). This material consisted of cultured CD8+ T cells from PBMCs, taken from culture after CMV antigen stimulation. This clonotype originated in a human donor in good health (CMV status not recorded). Some clones in this sample may be carry-over from other donors' samples. CDR3 bases: TGTGCCAACAGTTTAGGGCGGGGAACCCAAGAGACCCAGTACTTC. Translated: CANSLGRGTQETQYF.